Listed here is a single T cell receptor beta chain. Its antigen is still unknown. V lost 5 bases, J lost 3 bases, and 20 bases lay in between. CDR1 SEHNR and CDR2 FQNEAQ come from the germline V gene (reference sequence). The CDR3 loop spans 17 amino acids. PCR involved 60 Vbeta and 13 Jbeta primers. The data were produced by immunoSEQ multiplex PCR, yet TCRdb's version contains in-frame clones alone and is incomplete. The sample shows around 150,000 clones, approximately 80% of them seen only once. These data come from a study of cytomegalovirus exposure and HLA in healthy donors. General study results and limits: Fewer N-insertions than the roughly 630-donor mean were reportedly shown by an Asian-associated ancestry cluster in a later analysis. What was likely a sequencing artifact was a cluster of highly shared sequence variants.

The sample was PBMCs. The receptor's source is a woman in her forties or fifties in good health and CMV-seronegative. J is TRBJ1-5 and V is TRBV7-9, with D unresolved. This CDR3 reads CASSLTLPSVNNQPQHF. The CDR3 coding sequence is TGTGCCAGCAGCCTAACTCTCCCTAGTGTTAACAATCAGCCCCAGCATTTT.